What follows is one TCR beta chain and its context. This entry is derived from a study of blood T cell repertoires in COVID-19. Study-wide context: Researchers got acute and convalescent COVID-19 samples from the United States, Italy and Spain.

Original handling: Using reference gene primer amplification, nucleated cell counts were estimated. Repertoires were generated with immunoSEQ multiplex PCR, while TCRdb's copy carries only in-frame clones and drops some. That table gives V, J and clone size, and the DNA gave D and trimming. The sample shows 140,000 or so clones, roughly 88% of them seen only once. V lost 4 bases and J 4 bases, leaving 13 bases between the germline ends. The CDR3 extends over 13 amino acids. Germline CDR1 SQVTM, CDR2 ANQGSEA. The sequence was collected from a man aged 55 to 69 with active or convalescent COVID-19. The specimen was peripheral blood. The V call is TRBV29-1, the J call TRBJ1-1, with D possibly matching TRBD1 (6 bases). The CDR3 DNA reads as TGCAGCGTTGCAACAAGGGGGGGCACTGAAGCTTTCTTT. It codes for CSVATRGGTEAFF.